Shown below are 16 T cell receptor gamma chains from a single sample sequenced in a study of γδ T cells in repeated Plasmodium falciparum infection. Gammadelta T cells were flow-sorted from PBMC into Vgamma9/Vdelta2+ and Vdelta2-negative populations for bulk analysis. TCRdb reanalysed the multiplex PCR reads via CATT. Seen here are approximately 26,000 gamma-chain clones, about 3% observed once, and the top ten hold around a third. The sequenced sample consisted of gamma-delta T cells from blood. These receptors all stem from a pool of human donors (malaria-infected and uninfected, not separated).

This clone was seen many times. This DNA translates differently at residue 10 from the TCRdb protein, which is that of a much larger clone; a read error is likely, and the protein shown is the DNA's own translation. The V gene is given as TRGV2, and no J gene call is available. Germline V gene lookup returns CDR1 EGSNGY and CDR2 YDSYNSKV. This CDR3 region has 12 residues. CDR3 region: CATWKNYYKELF. Here the CDR3 DNA reads TGTGCCACCTGGAAGAATTATTATAAGGAACTCTTT.

This clone was detected many times. TCRdb shows a much larger clone's protein in place of this DNA's translation, and the two differ at residue 3, likely through a read error; the protein shown is translated from the DNA. J is TRGJ1 or TRGJ2 and V is TRGV4. This CDR3 spans 12 amino acids. Per germline, CDR1 EGSTGY and CDR2 YDSYTSSV. The CDR3 spells CAAWPNYYKKLF. The CDR3 DNA sequence: TGTGCCGCCTGGCCCAATTATTATAAGAAACTCTTT.

This clone was seen only a few times. The TCRdb record carries a much larger clone's protein, which differs from this DNA's translation at residue 10; a read error is the likely cause, and the protein listed here is the DNA translation. J is TRGJ1 or TRGJ2 and V is TRGV8. Germline loops: CDR1 VENAVY, CDR2 YDSYNSRV. There are 13 residues in the CDR3. Here the CDR3 reads CATWGPVYYMKLF. CDR3 sequence (DNA): TGTGCCACCTGGGGCCCTGTATATTATATGAAACTCTTT.

This clone was counted many times. TCRdb's listed protein matches a much larger clone and diverges from this DNA's translation at residue 5, likely through a read error; the protein shown comes from the DNA. This rearrangement joins TRGV9 to TRGJ1 or TRGJ2. TCRdb is silent on the J gene; assignment here came from matching the DNA to germline. The CDR3 contains 13 residues. Germline V gene sequence: CDR1 GITISATS, CDR2 ISYDGTV (reference sequence). The CDR3 spells CALWGVHKYKKLF. CDR3 nucleotide sequence: TGTGCCTTGTGGGGGGTGCATAAGTATAAGAAACTCTTT.

This clone was recorded at least ten times. This likely reflects a read error, since a far larger clone is one base away. V gene TRGV9 combines with J gene TRGJ1 or TRGJ2. As TCRdb names no J gene, one was assigned here on the basis of a DNA match to germline. The CDR3 sequence is 12 residues long. Germline V gene lookup returns CDR1 GITISATS and CDR2 ISYDGTV (reference sequence). This CDR3 reads CALWEKYYKKLF. Here the CDR3 DNA reads TGTGCCCTGTGGGAGAAGTATTATAAGAAACTCTTT.

The sample holds a few counts of this clone. It is likely a read error: a sequence one base away is far more abundant. This CDR3 is also generated by other DNA sequences in the sample. The J gene is uncalled and the V gene is TRGV9. Germline V gene lookup returns CDR1 GITISATS and CDR2 ISYDGTV (reference sequence). The CDR3 runs 14 residues. The CDR3 nucleotides read TGTGCCTTGTGGGAGGTCCCTCAACCCTATAAAAAACTCTTT. Its translation is CALWEVPQPYKKLF.

A note on this clone: The protein TCRdb lists belongs to a much larger clone and differs from this DNA's translation at residue 9, which points to a read error; the protein shown is made from the DNA. This rearrangement joins TRGV9 to TRGJ1 or TRGJ2. With V trimmed by 2 bases and J by 5 bases, 9 bases remained unmatched. The CDR3 is made up of 14 amino acids. CDR1 is GITISATS, CDR2 ISYDGTV, per germline (reference sequence). The CDR3 sequence is CALWEAPYHYKKLF. CDR3 nucleotide sequence: TGTGCCTTGTGGGAGGCGCCGTATCATTATAAGAAACTCTTT.

This clone was seen ten or more times. This could be a read error, since a much larger clone is one nucleotide away. The J gene was not called, though the V gene is TRGV5. The CDR3 is made up of 12 amino acids. Per germline, CDR1 VINAFY and CDR2 YDVSNSKD. The CDR3 sequence is CATWDVCCKKLF. The CDR3, as DNA: TGTGCCACCTGGGACGTTTGCTGCAAAAAACTCTTT.

This clone was counted between two and nine times. TCRdb attributes to this sequence the protein of a much larger clone, which differs from the DNA translation at residue 12; a read error is likely, and the protein displayed is translated from the DNA. CDR3 sequence: CATWDRYRYGIRTF. DNA for the CDR3: TGTGCCACCTGGGATAGGTACAGGTACGGGATCAGGACGTTT. The V gene call is TRGV8, and the J gene call is absent. This CDR3 spans 14 amino acids. Germline CDR1 reads VENAVY; CDR2 reads YDSYNSRV.

Concerning this clone itself: A far larger clone is one base from this, pointing to a likely read error. The limits of the CDR3 on the DNA are not certain, so only TCRdb's listed CDR3 is given. TRGV2 is the V gene, and the J gene was not called. CDR1 is EGSNGY and CDR2 is YDSYNSKV in the germline V gene. The CDR3 is made up of 28 amino acids, end residues included. The CDR3 here is CATWDDRNSLAVEQHLLSQVSIGRIQHF.

This clone has a count of ten or more. TCRdb shows a much larger clone's protein in place of this DNA's translation, and the two differ at residue 11, likely through a read error; the protein shown is translated from the DNA. J gene calling gave no result, while the V gene is TRGV9. CDR3 length equals 13 residues. CDR1 is GITISATS and CDR2 is ISYDGTV in the germline V gene (reference sequence). The CDR3 DNA is TGTGCCTTGTGGGAGGTGCGTCGATATAAGGAACTCTTT. Its translation is CALWEVRRYKELF.

This clone showed up many times. Since a far larger clone is one base different, this is likely a read error. Because the CDR3's place on the DNA is in doubt, the DNA is left out and the CDR3 is given as listed by TCRdb. At the DNA level, this CDR3 is encoded by other sequences in the same sample as well. The V gene is given as TRGV2, and no J gene call is available. CDR1 EGSNGY and CDR2 YDSYNSKV come from the germline V gene. The CDR3 is 28 residues long, counting both termini. The CDR3 spells CATWDDRNSLAVEQHLLSQVSIGRIQHF.

As concerns this clone: The protein that TCRdb holds for this DNA derives from a much larger clone and differs from the translated DNA at residue 4, which likely indicates a read error; the protein shown here is translated from the DNA. The V and J genes are TRGV9 and TRGJ1 or TRGJ2. The J gene, missing from TCRdb, was assigned here through DNA to germline matching. The CDR3 is made up of 20 amino acids. In germline, CDR1 is GITISATS, CDR2 ISYDGTV (reference sequence). The CDR3 here is CALREVARPTTYPQKNKKLF. CDR3 sequence (DNA): TGTGCCTTGCGGGAGGTGGCGCGCCCTACCACCTATCCTCAGAAGAATAAGAAACTCTTT.

In its sample, this clone was seen many times. TCRdb's protein, taken from a much larger clone, differs from this DNA's translation at residue 5, likely owing to a read error; the protein displayed comes from the DNA. The rearrangement uses TRGV9 and TRGJP. The CDR3 extends over 16 amino acids. V lost 5 bases and J lost 4; bases outside the gene matches: 5. The V gene's germline CDR1 is GITISATS and CDR2 ISYDGTV (reference sequence). The CDR3 DNA is TGTGCCTTGTGGGTGTATCAAGAGTTGGGCAAAAAAATCAAGGTATTT. It encodes CALWVYQELGKKIKVF.

This clone was recorded many times. TCRdb's entry gives the protein of a much larger clone, which mismatches this DNA's translation at residue 4, likely from a read error; the protein reported here is translated from the DNA. Other DNA variants within this sample encode the same CDR3. V usage is TRGV9 and J usage is TRGJ1 or TRGJ2. TCRdb leaves out the J gene; it was filled in here by matching the DNA to germline. Per the germline V gene, CDR1 is GITISATS and CDR2 is ISYDGTV (reference sequence). This CDR3 is 15 amino acids long. For the CDR3, the DNA is TGTGCCTTGCGGGAGGTACGCGGGGGTAGGTATAAGAAACTCTTT. It is translated as CALREVRGGRYKKLF.

This clone was detected many times. Other DNA sequences of this sample code for an identical CDR3. This CDR3 is CALWEVLRELGKKIKVF. The CDR3 DNA follows: TGTGCCTTGTGGGAGGTATTAAGAGAGTTGGGCAAAAAAATCAAGGTATTT. The chain uses TRGV9 and TRGJP. Germline matching of the DNA provided the J gene here, since TCRdb leaves it blank. The CDR3 covers 17 residues. CDR1 is GITISATS, CDR2 ISYDGTV, per germline (reference sequence). The ends lost 1 base at V and 6 bases at J; junction bases unmatched: 6.